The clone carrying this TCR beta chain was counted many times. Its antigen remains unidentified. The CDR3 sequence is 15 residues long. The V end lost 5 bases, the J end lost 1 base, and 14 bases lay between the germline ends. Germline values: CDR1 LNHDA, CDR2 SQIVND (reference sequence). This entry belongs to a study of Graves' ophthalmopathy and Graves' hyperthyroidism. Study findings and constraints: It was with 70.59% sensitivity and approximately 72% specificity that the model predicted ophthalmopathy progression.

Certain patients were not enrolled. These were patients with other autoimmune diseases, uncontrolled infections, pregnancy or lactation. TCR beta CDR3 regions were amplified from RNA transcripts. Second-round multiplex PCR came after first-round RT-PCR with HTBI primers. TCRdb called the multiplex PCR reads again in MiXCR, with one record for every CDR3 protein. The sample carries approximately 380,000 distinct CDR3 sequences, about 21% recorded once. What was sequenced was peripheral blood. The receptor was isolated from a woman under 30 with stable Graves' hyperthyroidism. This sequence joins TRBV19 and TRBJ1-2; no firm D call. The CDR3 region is CASSSQPGNNYGYTF. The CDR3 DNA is TGTGCCAGTAGTTCCCAGCCTGGGAATAACTATGGCTACACCTTC.